The TCR beta chain described here comes from a study of T cells in Graves' hyperthyroidism and ophthalmopathy. Template material for amplifying TCR beta CDR3 regions consisted of RNA transcripts. The TCR CDR3 was amplified in a first-round RT-PCR using the HTBI primer set. Each CDR3 protein gets one entry after TCRdb re-called the multiplex PCR reads with MiXCR. The sample contains roughly 510,000 distinct CDR3 sequences, less than 25% of which appear only once. The sample holds many counts of this clonotype. PBMCs were sourced from more than 7.5 ml fresh peripheral blood. Trimming cost V 6 bases and J 0 bases, with 14 bases left between them. Germline V gene lookup returns CDR1 SNHLY and CDR2 FYNNEI. This CDR3 is built from 16 residues.

The clonotype comes from a man aged 18 to 29 with Graves' hyperthyroidism. The chain has TRBV2 and TRBJ2-2; D may match TRBD1 or TRBD2 (5 bases each). What was sequenced was blood. In nucleotides, the CDR3 is TGTGCCAGCAGCGAGGGACGGAGACCGAACACCGGGGAGCTGTTTTTT. It encodes CASSEGRRPNTGELFF.